Listed here are 6 T cell receptor beta chains from one sample, sequenced in a study of cytomegalovirus exposure and HLA in healthy donors. 13 Jbeta primers and 60 Vbeta primers were used for the PCR. The data were produced by immunoSEQ multiplex PCR, yet TCRdb's version contains in-frame clones alone and is incomplete. The sample holds some 170,000 clones; under 85% are singletons and the top ten take 2.9%. The sequenced material came from PBMCs. These receptors came from a male donor in good health and CMV-seronegative.

This clone was seen once. The chain recombines TRBV19 with TRBJ2-1; 7 positions agree with TRBD2. CDR3 length equals 14 residues. Germline loops: CDR1 LNHDA, CDR2 SQIVND (reference sequence). Unmatched junction bases numbered 11, after V lost 7 bases and J lost 8 bases. The CDR3 DNA is TGTGCCAGTATGCCATTCGGGACTAAATATGAGCAGTTCTTC. Translation gives CASMPFGTKYEQFF. Based on the CDR3 plus reference TRBV19 and TRBJ2-1, the full variable domain is DGGITQSPKYLFRKEGQNVTLSCEQNLNHDAMYWYRQDPGQGLRLIYYSQIVNDFQKGDIAEGYSVSREKKESFPLTVTSAQKNPTAFYLCASMPFGTKYEQFFGPGTRLTVL.

In regard to this clone: The same CDR3 also results from other DNA sequences found in this sample. The V gene is TRBV2, the J gene TRBJ1-2, with 8 bases identical to TRBD1. CDR3 length equals 15 residues. The V gene end was trimmed by 0 bases and the J gene end by 11 bases; junction bases not matched to a gene: 11. Germline-derived CDR1 and CDR2 are SNHLY and FYNNEI. CDR3 protein: CASSEAGQGRSGYTF. The CDR3 DNA reads as TGTGCCAGCAGTGAAGCTGGACAGGGAAGATCTGGTTACACCTTC.

This clone was picked up a small number of times. This chain links TRBV7-3 with TRBJ2-1, with D maybe TRBD2 (6 bases). The CDR3 has 15 residues. With 1 base removed from V and 1 base from J, the gap between germline ends came to 8 bases. The V gene's germline CDR1 is SGHTA and CDR2 FQGTGA. The CDR3 DNA reads as TGTGCCAGCAGCTTAAACGGGGGATCCTACAATGAGCAGTTCTTC. Its protein product is CASSLNGGSYNEQFF.

The chain combines TRBV25-1 with TRBJ2-2; D not certain. CDR1 and CDR2 (germline): MGHDK, SYGVNS. Trimming removed 4 bases at V and 3 bases at J, with 9 bases between. The CDR3 has 14 residues. CDR3 loop: CASSVTDYTGELFF. The DNA of the CDR3 is TGTGCCAGCAGTGTTACAGATTACACCGGGGAGCTGTTTTTT.

The chain couples TRBV6-1 to TRBJ1-1; D is undetermined. Germline lookup yields CDR1 MNHNS and CDR2 SASEGT. Trimming shortened V by 6 bases and J by 6 bases, and 14 bases separated the two germline ends. The CDR3 has 13 residues. The CDR3 DNA sequence: TGTGCCAGCAGATCGGCGGGGAAATCTGAAGCTTTCTTT. Amino acids: CASRSAGKSEAFF.

J is TRBJ1-3 and V is TRBV4-1; no reliable D call. V was pared by 1 base and J by 0 bases, with 7 bases between. This CDR3 region has 15 residues. The germline CDR1 and CDR2 sequences are MGHRA and YSYEKL. CDR3 sequence reads: CASSQAERSGNTIYF. The CDR3 DNA reads TGCGCCAGCAGCCAAGCGGAGCGCTCTGGAAACACCATATATTTT.